This TCR beta chain was recorded in a study of human T cells and chemical hapten exposure. Study-wide background: Each patient's scalp received weekly diphenylcyclopropenone throughout the approximately 22-week study. Once 0.01% DPC had been applied to the upper back by patch test, readings were taken at 6 days.

This clonotype was seen more than once but under ten times. V dropped 4 bases and J dropped 7; count of bases not matched to a gene: 2. This CDR3 contains 13 residues. Germline V gene data show CDR1 as SGHRS and CDR2 as YFSETQ. TCRdb analysed the RACE reads with MiXCR anew, one entry per CDR3 protein. The table records around 380,000 distinct CDR3 sequences, about 4.4% of them present only once. Time point given: patch test 1, 2 weeks after DPC sensitization. The treatment is: therapeutic diphenylcyclopropenone sensitization with weekly scalp DPC. The sequencing used whole blood, collected in connection with sensitization to the hapten diphenylcyclopropenone (DPC). The source is a woman aged 45-60 years with alopecia areata. Some clones in this sample may be carry-over from other donors' samples. The chain has TRBV5-1 and TRBJ2-1; the match to TRBD1 covers 10 bases. CDR3 nucleotides: TGCGCCAGCAGCGGGGGACAGGGGAATGAGCAGTTCTTC. As protein: CASSGGQGNEQFF.